This T cell receptor (beta chain) came from a study of blood T cell repertoires in COVID-19. In the study overall: Acute and convalescent COVID-19 samples came from the United States, Italy and Spain. The analysed material was cDNA or gDNA that came from T cells, B-cell-depleted T cells, or PBMCs.

How the authors handled the data: Estimation of nucleated cell counts relied on the amplification of reference gene primers. The data were produced by immunoSEQ multiplex PCR, yet TCRdb's version contains in-frame clones alone and is incomplete. The V and J calls and the clone size are those of that table, but D and trimming were determined from the DNA. Of approximately 400,000 clones listed, roughly 86% are singletons. V was shortened by 0 bases and J by 0 bases, with 6 bases between the two germline ends. The CDR3 is 15 residues long. The germline V gene encodes CDR1 MNHEY and CDR2 SMNVEV (reference sequence).

The chain employs TRBV27 and TRBJ2-1; perhaps TRBD1 as D (6 bases). Sequences were obtained from peripheral blood. This TCR was recovered from a human donor with acute or convalescent COVID-19. The donor label of this sample is uncertain. The DNA of the CDR3 is TGTGCCAGCAGTTTATCGGGGGCCTCCTACAATGAGCAGTTCTTC. Translating gives CASSLSGASYNEQFF.